These T cell receptor beta chains were read from a single sample in a study of spatial heterogeneity in lung cancer. One entry per CDR3 protein, called by TCRdb with MiXCR from the 5' RACE reads. The sample has fewer than 45,000 distinct CDR3 sequences; about 7% are singletons. The input for sequencing was PBMCs, taken at surgery. These receptors were taken from a female donor with early-stage non-small cell lung cancer. Both conserved end residues are part of each CDR3. A D gene is named only where the DNA matches it firmly. Only some rows state a clone size, as once, few, many or a class for expanded clones.

CDR3aa: CASDQDGNQPQHF
CDR3nt: TGTGCCAGTGACCAGGACGGGAATCAGCCCCAGCATTTT
abundance: many
d_gene: -
v_gene: TRBV19
len: 13
j_gene: TRBJ1-5

CDR3aa: CASSGSRGMAQYF
CDR3nt: TGTGCCAGCAGTGGATCCAGGGGAATGGCCCAGTACTTC
abundance: few
d_gene: -
v_gene: TRBV28
len: 13
j_gene: TRBJ2-5

CDR3aa: CASSVNVAGPPEAFF
CDR3nt: TGTGCCAGCAGCGTCAATGTTGCAGGGCCCCCTGAAGCTTTCTTT
abundance: many
d_gene: -
v_gene: TRBV9
len: 15
j_gene: TRBJ1-1

CDR3aa: CATSGLAGLLRVLTF
CDR3nt: TGTGCCACCTCGGGACTAGCGGGGTTGCTTAGGGTCCTGACTTTC
abundance: -
d_gene: TRBD2
v_gene: TRBV19
len: 15
j_gene: TRBJ2-6

CDR3aa: CASNLAGYNEQFF
CDR3nt: TGTGCCAGCAACCTAGCGGGCTACAATGAGCAGTTCTTC
abundance: few
d_gene: TRBD2
v_gene: TRBV12-3/TRBV12-4
len: 13
j_gene: TRBJ2-1

CDR3aa: CASSIALEGFNEQFF
CDR3nt: TGTGCCAGTAGTATAGCCCTGGAGGGGTTTAATGAGCAGTTCTTC
abundance: -
d_gene: -
v_gene: TRBV19
len: 15
j_gene: TRBJ2-1

CDR3aa: CSVELDSTGSKTFLSHTF
CDR3nt: TGCAGCGTTGAACTGGATTCTACAGGTTCAAAGACCTTTCTGTCTCACACCTTC
abundance: many
d_gene: -
v_gene: TRBV29-1
len: 18
j_gene: TRBJ1-2

CDR3aa: CAGRTVNYGYTF
CDR3nt: TGTGCCGGTCGGACGGTTAACTATGGCTACACCTTC
abundance: many
d_gene: -
v_gene: TRBV28
len: 12
j_gene: TRBJ1-2

CDR3aa: CASSPLTTNEKLFF
CDR3nt: TGTGCCAGCAGTCCCCTGACAACTAATGAAAAACTGTTTTTT
abundance: many
d_gene: -
v_gene: TRBV2
len: 14
j_gene: TRBJ1-4

CDR3aa: CSGRDPNEKLFF
CDR3nt: TGCAGCGGCCGGGACCCAAATGAAAAACTGTTTTTT
abundance: -
d_gene: -
v_gene: TRBV29-1
len: 12
j_gene: TRBJ1-4

CDR3aa: CASSYGANTGELFF
CDR3nt: TGTGCCAGCAGCTACGGGGCGAACACCGGGGAGCTGTTTTTT
abundance: many
d_gene: -
v_gene: TRBV7-6
len: 14
j_gene: TRBJ2-2

CDR3aa: CAGGQNNSPLHF
CDR3nt: TGTGCCGGGGGACAGAATAATTCACCCCTCCACTTT
abundance: many
d_gene: TRBD1
v_gene: TRBV28
len: 12
j_gene: TRBJ1-6

CDR3aa: CSARTGGPAFF
CDR3nt: TGCAGTGCAAGGACGGGGGGGCCAGCTTTCTTT
abundance: -
d_gene: -
v_gene: TRBV20-1
len: 11
j_gene: TRBJ1-1

CDR3aa: CASSLDPNEKLFF
CDR3nt: TGCGCCAGCAGCTTGGATCCAAATGAAAAACTGTTTTTT
abundance: many
d_gene: -
v_gene: TRBV5-1
len: 13
j_gene: TRBJ1-4

CDR3aa: CSAATGTETQYF
CDR3nt: TGCAGTGCAGCAACAGGCACAGAGACCCAGTACTTC
abundance: -
d_gene: -
v_gene: TRBV20-1
len: 12
j_gene: TRBJ2-5

CDR3aa: CASSLREATEAFF
CDR3nt: TGTGCCAGCAGCTTACGGGAGGCCACTGAAGCTTTCTTT
abundance: once
d_gene: -
v_gene: TRBV7-2
len: 13
j_gene: TRBJ1-1

CDR3aa: CASRNGGTSGGQETQYF
CDR3nt: TGTGCCAGCAGAAATGGTGGGACTAGCGGGGGCCAAGAGACCCAGTACTTC
abundance: few
d_gene: TRBD2
v_gene: TRBV5-5
len: 17
j_gene: TRBJ2-5

CDR3aa: CASSLDGRTDTQYF
CDR3nt: TGTGCCAGCAGCTTAGACGGGAGGACCGATACGCAGTATTTT
abundance: many
d_gene: TRBD2
v_gene: TRBV11-3
len: 14
j_gene: TRBJ2-3

CDR3aa: CASSYNTYQGEQYF
CDR3nt: TGTGCCAGCAGCTACAACACATATCAGGGAGAGCAGTACTTC
abundance: many
d_gene: -
v_gene: TRBV7-8
len: 14
j_gene: TRBJ2-7

CDR3aa: CSVVKGKETQYF
CDR3nt: TGCAGCGTGGTAAAGGGGAAAGAGACCCAGTACTTC
abundance: many
d_gene: -
v_gene: TRBV29-1
len: 12
j_gene: TRBJ2-5

CDR3aa: CASRPGRGKALDTQYF
CDR3nt: TGTGCCAGCAGACCGGGGAGGGGAAAGGCGTTGGATACGCAGTATTTT
abundance: many
d_gene: TRBD2
v_gene: TRBV6-2/TRBV6-3
len: 16
j_gene: TRBJ2-3

CDR3aa: CASRKLAANTGELFF
CDR3nt: TGTGCCAGCAGGAAACTAGCGGCTAACACCGGGGAGCTGTTTTTT
abundance: many
d_gene: TRBD2
v_gene: TRBV12-3/TRBV12-4
len: 15
j_gene: TRBJ2-2